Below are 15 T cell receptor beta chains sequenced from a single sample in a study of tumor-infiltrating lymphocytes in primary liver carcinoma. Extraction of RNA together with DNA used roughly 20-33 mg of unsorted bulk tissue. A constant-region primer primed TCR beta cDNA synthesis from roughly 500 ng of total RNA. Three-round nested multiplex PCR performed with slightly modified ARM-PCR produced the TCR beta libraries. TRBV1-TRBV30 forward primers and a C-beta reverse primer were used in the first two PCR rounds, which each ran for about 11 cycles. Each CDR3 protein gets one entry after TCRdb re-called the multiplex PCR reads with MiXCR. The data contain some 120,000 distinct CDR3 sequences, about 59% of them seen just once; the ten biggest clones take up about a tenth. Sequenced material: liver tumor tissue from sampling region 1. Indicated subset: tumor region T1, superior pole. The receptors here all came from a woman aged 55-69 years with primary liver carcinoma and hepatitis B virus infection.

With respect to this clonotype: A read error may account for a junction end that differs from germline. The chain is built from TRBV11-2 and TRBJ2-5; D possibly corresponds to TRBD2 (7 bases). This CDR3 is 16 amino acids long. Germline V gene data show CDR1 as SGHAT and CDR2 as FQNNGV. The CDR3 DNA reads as TGTGCCAGCCCCGAGGGGGGGGGCGCGACGTTTGAGACGCAGTACTTC. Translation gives CASPEGGGATFETQYF.

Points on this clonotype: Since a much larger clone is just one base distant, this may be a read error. The CDR3 nucleotides are TGTGCCAGCAGTGAACAAGCGGGAGGGGGCACCTGGGAGCTGTTTTTT. As protein: CASSEQAGGGTWELFF. J is TRBJ2-2 and V is TRBV6-1; 10 nucleotides agree with TRBD2. The CDR3 extends over 16 amino acids. CDR1 MNHNS and CDR2 SASEGT come from the germline V gene.

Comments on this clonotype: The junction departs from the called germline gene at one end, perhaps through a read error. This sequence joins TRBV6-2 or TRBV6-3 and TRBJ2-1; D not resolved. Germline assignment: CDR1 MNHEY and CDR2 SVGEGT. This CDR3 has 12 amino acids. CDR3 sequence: CASSYERDERFF. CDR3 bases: TGTGCCAGCAGTTACGAGCGAGATGAGCGGTTCTTC.

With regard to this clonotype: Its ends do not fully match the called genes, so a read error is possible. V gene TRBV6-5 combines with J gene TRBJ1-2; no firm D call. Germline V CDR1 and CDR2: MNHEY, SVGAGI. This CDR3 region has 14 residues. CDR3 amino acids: CASSSKQNTDGYTF. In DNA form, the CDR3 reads TGTGCCAGCAGTTCTAAACAGAACACAGATGGATACACCTTC.

The DNA for the CDR3 is TGTGCCACCAGAACAGGGGCCGCATACAAGCAGTACTTC. Translation: CATRTGAAYKQYF. The V call is TRBV6-5, the J call TRBJ2-7; 7 bases agree with TRBD1. Germline V gives CDR1 MNHEY, CDR2 SVGAGI. CDR3 length equals 13 residues. Trimming took 10 bases from V and 8 from J; bases not matched to a gene: 14.

CDR3 protein: CASVNRDTRQYF. Here the CDR3 DNA reads TGTGCCAGCGTGAACCGGGACACACGGCAGTACTTC. This chain links TRBV28 with TRBJ2-7; possibly TRBD1 for D (6 bases). Germline V gives CDR1 MDHEN, CDR2 SYDVKM. The CDR3 has 12 amino acids. Trimming left V 8 bases short and J 9 bases short, with 17 bases between.

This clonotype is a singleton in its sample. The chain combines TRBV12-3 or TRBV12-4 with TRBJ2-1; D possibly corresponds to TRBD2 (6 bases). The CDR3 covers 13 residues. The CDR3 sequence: CTNNELADNEQFF. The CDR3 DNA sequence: TGTACCAACAATGAACTAGCCGACAATGAGCAGTTCTTC.

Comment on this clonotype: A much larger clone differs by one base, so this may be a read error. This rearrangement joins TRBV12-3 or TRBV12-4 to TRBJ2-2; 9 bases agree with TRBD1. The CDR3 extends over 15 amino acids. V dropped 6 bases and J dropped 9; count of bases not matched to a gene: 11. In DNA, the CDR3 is TGTGCCAGCAGCTGGGGACAGGGCGGGGCCCGGGAGCTGTTTTTT. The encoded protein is CASSWGQGGARELFF.

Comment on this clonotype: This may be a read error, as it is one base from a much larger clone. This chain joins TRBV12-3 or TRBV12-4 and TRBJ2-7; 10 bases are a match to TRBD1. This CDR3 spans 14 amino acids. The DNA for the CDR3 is TGTGCCAGCAGTGGGGACAGGGGTTCCTACGAGCAGCACTTC. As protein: CASSGDRGSYEQHF.

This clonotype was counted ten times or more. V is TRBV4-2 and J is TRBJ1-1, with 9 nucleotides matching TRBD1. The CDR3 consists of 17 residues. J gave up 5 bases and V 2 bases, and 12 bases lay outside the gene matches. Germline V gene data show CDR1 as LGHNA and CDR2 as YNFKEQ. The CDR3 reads CASSQHSPTGGGTEAFF. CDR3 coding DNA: TGTGCCAGCAGCCAACACTCTCCCACAGGGGGCGGGACTGAAGCTTTCTTT.

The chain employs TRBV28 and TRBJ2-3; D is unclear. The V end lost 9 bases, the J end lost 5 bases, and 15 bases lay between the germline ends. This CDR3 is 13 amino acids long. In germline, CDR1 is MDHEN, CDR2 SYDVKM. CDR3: CASLSGSRDTQYF. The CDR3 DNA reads TGTGCCAGTCTCTCCGGGTCCCGAGATACGCAGTATTTT.

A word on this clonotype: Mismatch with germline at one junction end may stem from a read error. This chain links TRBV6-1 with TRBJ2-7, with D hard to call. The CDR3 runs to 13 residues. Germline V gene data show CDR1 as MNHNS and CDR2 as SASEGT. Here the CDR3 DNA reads TGTGCCAGCAGTGCTGTCTACTCCTACGGGCAGTACTTC. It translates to CASSAVYSYGQYF.

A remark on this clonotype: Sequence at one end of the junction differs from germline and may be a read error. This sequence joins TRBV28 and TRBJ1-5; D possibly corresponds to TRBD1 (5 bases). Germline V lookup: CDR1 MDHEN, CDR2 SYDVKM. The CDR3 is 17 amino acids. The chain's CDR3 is CATRDRLLKDSNQPQHF. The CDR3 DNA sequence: TGTGCCACCAGGGACCGCCTATTGAAGGATAGCAATCAGCCCCAGCACTTT.

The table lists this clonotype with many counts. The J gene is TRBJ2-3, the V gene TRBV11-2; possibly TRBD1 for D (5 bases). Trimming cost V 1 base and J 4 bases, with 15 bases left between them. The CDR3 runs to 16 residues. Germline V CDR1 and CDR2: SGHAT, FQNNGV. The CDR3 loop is CASSLAGQPYSDTQYF. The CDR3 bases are TGTGCCAGCAGCTTAGCAGGGCAGCCGTATTCAGATACGCAGTATTTT.

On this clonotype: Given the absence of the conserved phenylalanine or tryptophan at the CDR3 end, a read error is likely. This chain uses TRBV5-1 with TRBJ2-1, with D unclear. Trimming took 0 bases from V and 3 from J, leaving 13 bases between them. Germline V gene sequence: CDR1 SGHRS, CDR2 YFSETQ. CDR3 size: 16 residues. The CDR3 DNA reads TGCGCCAGCAGCTTGGTTGGGTACTGGAACTACAATGAGCAGTTCTCC. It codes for CASSLVGYWNYNEQFS.